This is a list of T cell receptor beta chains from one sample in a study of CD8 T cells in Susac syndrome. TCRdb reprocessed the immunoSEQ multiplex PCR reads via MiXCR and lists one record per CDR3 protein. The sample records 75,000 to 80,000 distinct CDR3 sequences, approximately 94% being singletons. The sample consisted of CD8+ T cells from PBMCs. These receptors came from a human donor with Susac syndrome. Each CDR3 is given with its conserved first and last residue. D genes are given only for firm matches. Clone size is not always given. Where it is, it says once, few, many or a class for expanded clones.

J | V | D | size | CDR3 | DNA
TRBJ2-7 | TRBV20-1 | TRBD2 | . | CSAYRLAGGYEQYF | TGCAGTGCGTACCGACTAGCGGGGGGTTACGAGCAGTACTTC
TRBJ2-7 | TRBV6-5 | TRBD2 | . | CASSYGGGRHEQYF | TGTGCCAGCAGTTACGGGGGGGGTAGGCACGAGCAGTACTTC
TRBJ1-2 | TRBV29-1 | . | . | CSVVVRAYGYTF | TGCAGCGTTGTTGTCAGGGCTTATGGCTACACCTTC
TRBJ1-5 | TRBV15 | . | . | CATSREGQLVQPQHF | TGTGCCACCAGCAGGGAAGGACAGTTAGTTCAGCCCCAGCATTTT
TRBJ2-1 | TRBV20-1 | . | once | CSARDGAVRGNEQFF | TGCAGTGCTAGAGATGGCGCGGTACGTGGCAATGAGCAGTTCTTC
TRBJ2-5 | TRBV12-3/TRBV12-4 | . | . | CASSPTEFQETQYF | TGTGCCAGCAGTCCCACCGAGTTCCAAGAGACCCAGTACTTC
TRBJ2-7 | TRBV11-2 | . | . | CASSLATGTLDSYEQYF | TGTGCCAGCAGCTTAGCAACCGGGACACTGGACTCCTACGAGCAGTACTTC
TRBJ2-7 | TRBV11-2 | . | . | CASSYWDGPRPMHRYEQYF | TGTGCCAGCAGCTACTGGGACGGACCGCGACCTATGCATCGCTACGAGCAGTACTTC
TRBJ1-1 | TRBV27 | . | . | CASGGDGRANTEAFF | TGTGCCAGCGGGGGGGATGGAAGGGCGAACACTGAAGCTTTCTTT
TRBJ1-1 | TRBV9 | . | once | CASSVGSGNTEAFF | TGTGCCAGCAGCGTAGGCTCAGGGAACACTGAAGCTTTCTTT
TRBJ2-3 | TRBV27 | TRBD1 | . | CASSAPDRAKQYF | TGTGCCAGCAGTGCCCCGGACAGGGCGAAGCAGTATTTT
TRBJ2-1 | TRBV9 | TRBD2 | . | CASSYKQSGGARNEQFF | TGTGCCAGCAGCTATAAACAAAGCGGGGGGGCCAGAAATGAGCAGTTCTTC
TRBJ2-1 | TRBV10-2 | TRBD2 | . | CAIGTSGYNEQFF | TGCGCCATCGGGACTAGCGGCTACAATGAGCAGTTCTTC
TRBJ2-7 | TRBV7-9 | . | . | CASSLATYEQYF | TGTGCCAGCAGCTTAGCCACCTACGAGCAGTACTTC
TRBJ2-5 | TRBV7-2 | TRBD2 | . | CASSQRLAGAQETQYF | TGTGCCAGCAGCCAACGACTAGCGGGGGCCCAAGAGACCCAGTACTTC
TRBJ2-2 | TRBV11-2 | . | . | CASSSPKNGELFF | TGTGCCAGCAGCTCCCCGAAAAACGGGGAGCTGTTTTTT
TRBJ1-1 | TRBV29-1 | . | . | CSVARVNTEAFF | TGCAGCGTTGCAAGGGTGAACACTGAAGCTTTCTTT
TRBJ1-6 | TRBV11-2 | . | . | CASSLDQGVTLHF | TGTGCCAGCAGCTTAGATCAGGGAGTAACCCTCCACTTT
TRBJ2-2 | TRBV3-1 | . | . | CASSPEGGGGELFF | TGTGCCAGCAGCCCCGAGGGGGGCGGCGGGGAGCTGTTTTTT
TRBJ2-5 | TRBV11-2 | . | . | CASSLFGPEGETQYF | TGTGCCAGCAGCTTATTTGGCCCTGAGGGGGAGACCCAGTACTTC
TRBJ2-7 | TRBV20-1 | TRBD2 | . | CSARGIAGAPYEQYF | TGCAGTGCTAGAGGAATAGCGGGGGCCCCCTACGAGCAGTACTTC
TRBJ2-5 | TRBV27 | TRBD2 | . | CASSFSSGGYETQYF | TGTGCCAGCAGTTTCTCTAGCGGGGGGTATGAGACCCAGTACTTC
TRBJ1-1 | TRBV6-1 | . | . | CASPGREAFF | TGTGCAAGTCCAGGTCGAGAAGCTTTCTTT
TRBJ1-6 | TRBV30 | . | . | CAWKPTGNSPLHF | TGTGCCTGGAAACCGACGGGAAATTCACCCCTCCACTTT
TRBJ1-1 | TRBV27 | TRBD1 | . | CASTRTGNMNTEAFF | TGTGCCAGCACTCGGACAGGGAACATGAACACTGAAGCTTTCTTT
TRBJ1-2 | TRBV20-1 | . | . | CSARDPYPNTRGYTF | TGCAGTGCTAGAGATCCCTACCCCAACACGAGAGGCTACACCTTC
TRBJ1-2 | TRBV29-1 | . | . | CSVEGRLYGYTF | TGCAGCGTTGAGGGTCGACTCTATGGCTACACCTTC
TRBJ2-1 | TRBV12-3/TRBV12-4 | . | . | CASSPLSYEQFF | TGTGCCAGCAGTCCCCTCTCATACGAGCAGTTCTTC
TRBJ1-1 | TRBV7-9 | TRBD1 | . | CASSSRQGDTEAFF | TGTGCCAGCAGCTCAAGACAGGGGGACACTGAAGCTTTCTTT
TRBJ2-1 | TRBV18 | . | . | CASSPRDSSSYNEQFF | TGTGCCAGCTCACCCCGGGACTCGAGCTCCTACAATGAGCAGTTCTTC
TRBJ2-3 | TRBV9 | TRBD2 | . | CASSVGGGGDADTQYF | TGTGCCAGCAGCGTAGGTGGCGGGGGTGACGCAGATACGCAGTATTTT
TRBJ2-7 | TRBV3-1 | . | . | CASSPKTEGEQYF | TGTGCCAGCAGCCCTAAAACGGAGGGAGAGCAGTACTTC
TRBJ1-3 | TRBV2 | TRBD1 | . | CASRAGTGDFSTGNTIYF | TGTGCCAGCAGGGCCGGGACAGGGGACTTCAGCACTGGAAACACCATATATTTT
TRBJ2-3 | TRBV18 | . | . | CASSPGYTDTQYF | TGTGCCAGCTCACCGGGATACACAGATACGCAGTATTTT
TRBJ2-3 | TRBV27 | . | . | CASKGEATQYF | TGTGCCAGCAAGGGCGAAGCTACGCAGTATTTT
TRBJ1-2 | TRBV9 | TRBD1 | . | CASSPRGQAYGYTF | TGTGCCAGCAGCCCGAGAGGACAGGCCTATGGCTACACCTTC
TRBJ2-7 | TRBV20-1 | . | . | CSAPPQGYTYEQYF | TGCAGTGCCCCCCCCCAGGGATACACCTACGAGCAGTACTTC
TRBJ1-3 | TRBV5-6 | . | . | CASSPTVRRISGNTIYF | TGTGCCAGCAGCCCGACTGTTAGACGCATCTCTGGAAACACCATATATTTT
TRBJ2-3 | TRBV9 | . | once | CASSMAGTDTQYF | TGTGCCAGCAGCATGGCCGGCACAGATACGCAGTATTTT
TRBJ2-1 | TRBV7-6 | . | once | CASSPRMGGTYNEQFF | TGTGCCAGCAGCCCGAGGATGGGGGGAACCTACAATGAGCAGTTCTTC
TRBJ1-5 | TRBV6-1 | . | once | CASKPGGNQPQHF | TGTGCCAGCAAACCCGGAGGCAATCAGCCCCAGCATTTT
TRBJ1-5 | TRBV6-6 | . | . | CASSPQGRSQPQHF | TGTGCCAGCAGTCCTCAGGGGCGTAGTCAGCCCCAGCATTTT
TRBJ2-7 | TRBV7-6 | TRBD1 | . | CASSPRTGGYEQYF | TGTGCCAGCAGCCCTCGGACAGGGGGCTACGAGCAGTACTTC
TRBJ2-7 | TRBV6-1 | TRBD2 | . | CASSDSSGGPYEQYF | TGTGCCAGCAGCGACTCTAGCGGGGGTCCCTACGAGCAGTACTTC
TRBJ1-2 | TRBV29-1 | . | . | CSVEDRPLPGYTF | TGCAGCGTTGAAGATCGACCCCTCCCTGGCTACACCTTC
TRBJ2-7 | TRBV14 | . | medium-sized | CASSSGRSYEQYF | TGTGCCAGCAGCTCCGGACGTTCCTACGAGCAGTACTTC
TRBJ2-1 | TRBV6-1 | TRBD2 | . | CASSEEAGGYNEQFF | TGTGCCAGCAGTGAAGAAGCGGGGGGGTACAATGAGCAGTTCTTC
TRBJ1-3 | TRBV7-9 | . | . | CASTEGSGNTIYF | TGTGCCAGCACCGAAGGCTCTGGAAACACCATATATTTT
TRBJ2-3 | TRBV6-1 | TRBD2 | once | CASSPNLNGLAGEDTQYF | TGTGCCAGCAGCCCTAACCTAAACGGGCTAGCGGGGGAAGATACGCAGTATTTT